This is a list of T cell receptor beta chains from one sample in a study of monozygotic twins with inflammatory bowel disease. TCRdb re-called the 5' RACE reads and shows each CDR3 protein once, DNA omitted. The table for this sample gives over 350,000 distinct CDR3 sequences. Sequences were obtained from blood. All receptors derive from a human donor with ulcerative colitis or Crohn's disease, or a healthy co-twin of an affected twin (not recorded which). Each CDR3 is given with its conserved first and last residue. Each record gives: J gene, V gene, CDR3 length, CDR3 protein.

TRBJ2-7	TRBV5-1	14	CASSLRDPSYEQYF
TRBJ2-1	TRBV5-8	15	CASSPMDRNSNEQFF
TRBJ2-4	TRBV3-1	16	CASSRNGGVAKNIQYF
TRBJ2-3	TRBV7-2	14	CASSPRLRTDTQYF
TRBJ2-1	TRBV7-2	15	CASSLLAGAYNEQFF
TRBJ2-5	TRBV5-1	14	CASSRTSGELYQYF
TRBJ1-1	TRBV29-1	13	CSAGAGRDTEAFF
TRBJ2-7	TRBV29-1	11	CSVDVAFQQYF
TRBJ2-1	TRBV6-1	16	CASSPHIGGAYNEQFF
TRBJ2-1	TRBV20-1	16	CSARVPGAAGHNEQFF
TRBJ1-2	TRBV9	11	CASSGVTTYTF
TRBJ1-6	TRBV7-3	14	CASSKGTENSPLHF
TRBJ1-6	TRBV20-1	14	CSAGTGVCNSPLHF
TRBJ2-5	TRBV4-2	16	CASSPRTGDLQETQYF
TRBJ2-2	TRBV7-9	16	CASTNSDRSNTGELFF
TRBJ2-1	TRBV5-1	16	CASSLRELAGNNEQFF
TRBJ1-4	TRBV11-3	15	CASRGTGTVSGKLFF
TRBJ2-7	TRBV3-1	16	CASSQTTGSFTYEQYF
TRBJ1-1	TRBV4-1	14	CASSPRQGGTEAFF
TRBJ1-1	TRBV12-3/TRBV12-4	13	CASSLQGGGEAFF
TRBJ1-3	TRBV20-1	13	CSAQGPWGNTIYF
TRBJ2-3	TRBV20-1	13	CSSQGDITDTQYF
TRBJ2-5	TRBV4-3	13	CASSRLLQETQYF
TRBJ2-3	TRBV5-1	14	CASSPEHSTDTQYF
TRBJ1-6	TRBV25-1	12	CASRRGNSPLHF
TRBJ2-7	TRBV19	15	CASSTSDSSLLEQYF
TRBJ2-5	TRBV18	16	CASSTNRAEGGETQYF
TRBJ1-5	TRBV11-1	19	CASSLEGQGRYTSNQPQHF
TRBJ2-4	TRBV11-1	15	CASSLTGTDGNIQYF
TRBJ2-7	TRBV12-3/TRBV12-4	12	CASSSHSYEQYF
TRBJ2-2	TRBV20-1	14	CSARRGGITGELFF
TRBJ2-7	TRBV27	15	CASSLRQGSPYEQYF
TRBJ2-2	TRBV7-8	19	CASSPFLGGRLANTGELFF
TRBJ2-7	TRBV4-1	17	CASSQVGVGQGIYEQYF
TRBJ1-6	TRBV7-2	13	CASSREPTSPLHF
TRBJ2-4	TRBV5-1	12	CASSPDREGLKF
TRBJ2-7	TRBV30	13	CAWSKRASYEQYF
TRBJ2-7	TRBV12-3/TRBV12-4	11	CASISYFEQYF
TRBJ2-1	TRBV7-2	15	CASSLELGPHNEQFF
TRBJ2-1	TRBV11-2	18	CASSLFEGGRGIYNEQFF
TRBJ1-6	TRBV5-1	14	CASSPGQHNSPLHF
TRBJ2-3	TRBV2	14	CASSVAGGPYTQYF
TRBJ2-5	TRBV3-1	18	CASSQVMEGGADQETQYF
TRBJ2-7	TRBV29-1	13	CSVEGGQAYEQYF
TRBJ2-3	TRBV5-8	18	CASSERRLAGGRVDTQYF
TRBJ1-4	TRBV7-9	17	CASSPRTGGRSNEKLFF
TRBJ2-2	TRBV24-1	17	CATSDPYRGSNTGELFF
TRBJ2-7	TRBV4-1	16	CASSLFSGVSSYEQYF
TRBJ1-6	TRBV20-1	16	CSARSVQSSYNSPLHF
TRBJ2-7	TRBV5-1	17	CASSPDPLPGQPYEQYF
TRBJ1-1	TRBV3-1	15	CASSLKDRGNKEAFF
TRBJ2-1	TRBV29-1	12	CSVGYRDNEQFF
TRBJ2-2	TRBV6-2/TRBV6-3	16	CASSYLRVSGTGELFF
TRBJ1-2	TRBV20-1	16	CSATRTGIEANYGYTF
TRBJ2-5	TRBV6-2/TRBV6-3	14	CASSFRTSKETQYF
TRBJ2-3	TRBV29-1	13	CSVSAGGPNTQYF
TRBJ2-5	TRBV11-2	15	CASSLERAQQETQYF
TRBJ1-4	TRBV9	16	CASSASGQFGNEKLFF